This T cell receptor beta chain was recorded in a study of shared clonotypes between healthy human individuals. Findings of the study overall: The generation probabilities recorded for non-shared clonotypes fell below those of clonotypes shared by all four donors. It was observed that approximately 5% of naive CD4 clonotypes were shared across a few donors. The study sampled only blood, and tissue repertoires likely differ.

The assay was immunoSEQ multiplex PCR, and TCRdb's table has in-frame clones only and misses some. This sample has about 2,200,000 clones, with roughly 91% found just once. Positively selected for CCR7, the CD45RO-negative cells used as naive CD8 cells excluded terminally differentiated effector memory CD45RA+ cells. A remark on this clone: Antigen: not known.

The sequenced material came from naive CD8+ T cells from PBMCs. The clonotype was recovered from a man aged 18-30 years in good health. Some clones in this sample may be carry-over from other donors' samples.

CDR3 nucleotide sequence: TGCGCCAGCAGCCAAGATCCTAGGGCTTACTACGAGCAGTACTTC. This translates into CASSQDPRAYYEQYF. The V gene is TRBV4-1, the J gene TRBJ2-7; D not certain. The CDR3 runs to 15 residues. V was trimmed by 0 bases and J by 3 bases, leaving 12 bases between them. CDR1 and CDR2 from the germline V gene are MGHRA and YSYEKL.